This entry features one T cell receptor beta chain sequence. Other nucleotide sequences in the sample specify the same CDR3. The data derive from a study of shared clonotypes between healthy human individuals. Here immunoSEQ multiplex PCR was the method, and the copy in TCRdb shows in-frame clones only, minus some. The sample contains 2 million to 3 million clones, 93% of which appear only once. This CDR3 spans 14 amino acids. The V gene's germline CDR1 is SGHTA and CDR2 FQGNSA. The V and J ends lost 4 bases and 4 bases, in that order; junction bases with no gene match: 5. This chain uses TRBV7-2 with TRBJ2-5, with 8 bases that match TRBD1. This sequence was found in a man between 18 and 29 years old in good health. Some clones in this sample may be carry-over from other donors' samples. Sequenced sample: naive CD4+ T cells from PBMCs. As for subset: CD45RA+ positively selected. This chain's CDR3 is CASSSQGAGETQYF. Here the CDR3 DNA reads TGTGCCAGCAGCTCCCAGGGGGCAGGAGAGACCCAGTACTTC.